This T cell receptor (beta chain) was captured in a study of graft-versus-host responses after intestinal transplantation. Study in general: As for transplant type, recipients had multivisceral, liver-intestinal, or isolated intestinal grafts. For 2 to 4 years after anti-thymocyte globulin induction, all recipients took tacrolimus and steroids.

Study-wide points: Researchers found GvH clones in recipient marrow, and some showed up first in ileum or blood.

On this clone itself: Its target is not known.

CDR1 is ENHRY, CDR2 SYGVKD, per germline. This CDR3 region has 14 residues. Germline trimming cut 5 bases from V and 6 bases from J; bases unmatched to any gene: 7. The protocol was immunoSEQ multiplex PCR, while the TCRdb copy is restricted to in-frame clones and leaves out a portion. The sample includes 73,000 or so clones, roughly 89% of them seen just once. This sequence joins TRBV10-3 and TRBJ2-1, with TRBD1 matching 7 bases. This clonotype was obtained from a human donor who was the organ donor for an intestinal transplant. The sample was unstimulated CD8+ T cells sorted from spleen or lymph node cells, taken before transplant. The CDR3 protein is CAISWTGPINEQFF. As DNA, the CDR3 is TGTGCCATCAGTTGGACAGGACCGATCAATGAGCAGTTCTTC.